This T cell receptor (beta chain) was sequenced during a study of CD8 T cells in Susac syndrome. Study-level points and caveats: Acknowledgment was made by the study that its TCR sequencing and HLA analysis involved a relatively small number of individuals.

Blood CD8+ and CD4+ T cells underwent high-throughput TCR beta sequencing. CD8+ and CD4+ T cells were negatively isolated; TEMRA cells were FACS-enriched. As to this clonotype: What it binds is unknown.

CDR1 and CDR2 from the germline V gene are SNHLY and FYNNEI. V dropped 11 bases and J dropped 7 bases, with 12 bases sitting between them. This CDR3 comprises 11 residues. It was with random hexamers that 0.5 to 1 ug RNA was reverse transcribed. A multiplex approach, immunoSEQ multiplex PCR, amplified TCR beta CDR3 across 54 Vbeta and 13 Jbeta. TCRdb processed the immunoSEQ multiplex PCR reads anew with MiXCR; each CDR3 protein has one entry. The table has 150,000 to 160,000 distinct CDR3 sequences, 95% to 96% seen once. Material: CD8+ T cells from PBMCs. This TCR derives from a human donor with multiple sclerosis. The chain links TRBV2 to TRBJ2-1; D call uncertain. CDR3 in amino acids: CAAVQSNEQFF. For the CDR3, the DNA is TGTGCCGCGGTCCAGTCGAATGAGCAGTTCTTC.